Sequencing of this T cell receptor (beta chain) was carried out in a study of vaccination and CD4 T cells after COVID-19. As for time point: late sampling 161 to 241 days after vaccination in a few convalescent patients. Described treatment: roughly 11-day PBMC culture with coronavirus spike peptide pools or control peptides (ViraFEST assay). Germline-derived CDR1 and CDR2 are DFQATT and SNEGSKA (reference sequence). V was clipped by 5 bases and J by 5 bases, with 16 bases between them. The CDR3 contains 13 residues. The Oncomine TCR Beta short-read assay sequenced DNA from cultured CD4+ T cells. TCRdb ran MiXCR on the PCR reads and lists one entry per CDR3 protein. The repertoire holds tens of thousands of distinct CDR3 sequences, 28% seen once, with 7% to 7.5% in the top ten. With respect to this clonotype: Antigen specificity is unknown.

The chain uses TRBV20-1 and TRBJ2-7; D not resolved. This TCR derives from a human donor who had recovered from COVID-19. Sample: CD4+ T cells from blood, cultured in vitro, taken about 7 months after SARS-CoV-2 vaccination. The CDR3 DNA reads TGCAGTGCTGAGACCGTTACATCCCACGAGCAGTACTTC. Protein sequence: CSAETVTSHEQYF.